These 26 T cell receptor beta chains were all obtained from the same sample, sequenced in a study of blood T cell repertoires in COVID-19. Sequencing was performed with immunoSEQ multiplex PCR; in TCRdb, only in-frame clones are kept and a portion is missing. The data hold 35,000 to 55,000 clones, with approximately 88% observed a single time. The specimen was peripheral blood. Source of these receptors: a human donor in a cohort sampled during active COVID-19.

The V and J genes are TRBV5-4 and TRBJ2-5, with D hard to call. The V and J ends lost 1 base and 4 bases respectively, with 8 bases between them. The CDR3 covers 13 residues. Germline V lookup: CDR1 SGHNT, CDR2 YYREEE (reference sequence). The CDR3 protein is CASSLRGRETQYF. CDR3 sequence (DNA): TGTGCCAGCAGCTTGCGAGGCCGAGAGACCCAGTACTTC.

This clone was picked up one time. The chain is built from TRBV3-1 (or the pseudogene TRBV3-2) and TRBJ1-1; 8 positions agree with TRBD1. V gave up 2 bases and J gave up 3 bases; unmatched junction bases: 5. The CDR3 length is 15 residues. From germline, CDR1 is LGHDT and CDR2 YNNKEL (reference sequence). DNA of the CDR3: TGTGCCAGCAGCCAATGGGACAGGCGAGACACTGAAGCTTTCTTT. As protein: CASSQWDRRDTEAFF.

CDR3 in DNA: TGTGCCAGCAGCCCCGGGACAGGGCAGCATCAGCCCCAGCATTTT. This translates into CASSPGTGQHQPQHF. J is TRBJ1-5 and V is TRBV5-6, with 9 bases lining up with TRBD1. The germline CDR1 and CDR2 sequences are SGHDT and YYEEEE. The J segment lost 5 bases and the V segment lost 4 bases, leaving 7 bases of the junction unmatched. This CDR3 is built from 15 residues.

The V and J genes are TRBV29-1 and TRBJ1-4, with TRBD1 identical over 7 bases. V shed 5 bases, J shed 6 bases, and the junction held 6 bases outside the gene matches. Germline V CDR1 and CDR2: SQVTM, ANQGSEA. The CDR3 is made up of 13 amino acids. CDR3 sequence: CSVTGTVHEKLFF. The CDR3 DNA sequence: TGCAGCGTTACCGGGACAGTGCATGAAAAACTGTTTTTT.

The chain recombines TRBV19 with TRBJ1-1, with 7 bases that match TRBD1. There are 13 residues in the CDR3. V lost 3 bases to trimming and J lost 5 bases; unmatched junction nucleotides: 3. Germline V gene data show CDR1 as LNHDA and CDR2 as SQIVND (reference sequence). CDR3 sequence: CASSIKTGTEAFF. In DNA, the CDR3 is TGTGCCAGTAGTATTAAGACAGGGACTGAAGCTTTCTTT.

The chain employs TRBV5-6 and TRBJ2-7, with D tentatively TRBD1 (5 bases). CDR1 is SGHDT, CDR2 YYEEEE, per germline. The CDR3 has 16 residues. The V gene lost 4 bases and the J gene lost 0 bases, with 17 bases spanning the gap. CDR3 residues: CASSQGPGAVSYEQYF. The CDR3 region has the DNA TGTGCCAGCAGCCAGGGTCCGGGCGCGGTCTCCTACGAGCAGTACTTC.

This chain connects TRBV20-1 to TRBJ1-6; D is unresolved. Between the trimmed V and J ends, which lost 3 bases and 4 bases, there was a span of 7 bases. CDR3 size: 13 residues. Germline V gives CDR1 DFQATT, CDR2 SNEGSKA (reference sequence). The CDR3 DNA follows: TGCAGTGCTAGTGCAGATTATAATTCACCCCTCCACTTT. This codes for CSASADYNSPLHF.

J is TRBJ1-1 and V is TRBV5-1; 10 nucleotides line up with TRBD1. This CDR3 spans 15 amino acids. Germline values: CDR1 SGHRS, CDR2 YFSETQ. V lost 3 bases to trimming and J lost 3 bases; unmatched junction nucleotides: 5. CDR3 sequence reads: CASSSTGTGDTEAFF. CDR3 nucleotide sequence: TGCGCCAGCAGCTCCACCGGGACAGGGGACACTGAAGCTTTCTTT.

For the CDR3, the DNA is TGTGCCACCAGCAGAGAGTTCCCCCCCCTGACAGGGCATGGCTACACCTTC. Translated, it gives CATSREFPPLTGHGYTF. This chain connects TRBV15 to TRBJ1-2, with 7 bases that match TRBD1. V dropped 0 bases and J dropped 6; count of bases not matched to a gene: 13. The germline gives CDR1 LNHNV, CDR2 YYDKDF (reference sequence). This CDR3 has 17 amino acids.

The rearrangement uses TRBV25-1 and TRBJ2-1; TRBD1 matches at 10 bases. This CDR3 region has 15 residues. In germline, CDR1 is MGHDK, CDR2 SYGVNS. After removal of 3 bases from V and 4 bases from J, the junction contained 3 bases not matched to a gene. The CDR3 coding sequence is TGTGCCAGCAGTGATATGGGACAGGGGTACAATGAGCAGTTCTTC. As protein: CASSDMGQGYNEQFF.

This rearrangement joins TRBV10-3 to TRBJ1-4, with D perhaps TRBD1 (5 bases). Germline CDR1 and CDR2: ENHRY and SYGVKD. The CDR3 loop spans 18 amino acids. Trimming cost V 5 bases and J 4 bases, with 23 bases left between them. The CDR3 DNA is TGTGCCATCAGTCTTGGGTACGAACCGGTCGGGGGTAATGAAAAACTGTTTTTT. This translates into CAISLGYEPVGGNEKLFF.

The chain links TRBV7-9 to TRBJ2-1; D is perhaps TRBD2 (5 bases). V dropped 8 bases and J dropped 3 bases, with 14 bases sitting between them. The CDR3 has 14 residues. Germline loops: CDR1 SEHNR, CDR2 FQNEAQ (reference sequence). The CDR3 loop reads CASLLSGSYNEQFF. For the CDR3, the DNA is TGTGCCAGCTTACTGAGTGGGAGCTACAATGAGCAGTTCTTC.

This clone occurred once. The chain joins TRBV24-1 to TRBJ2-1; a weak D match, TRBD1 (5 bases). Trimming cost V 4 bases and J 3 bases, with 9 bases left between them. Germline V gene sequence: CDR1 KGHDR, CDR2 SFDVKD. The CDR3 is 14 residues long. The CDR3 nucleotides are TGTGCCACCAGTGACTGGACAAGCTACAATGAGCAGTTCTTC. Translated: CATSDWTSYNEQFF.

The CDR3 nucleotides are TGTGCCAGCAGTCCCGGGGGGAGTAACTATGGCTACACCTTC. Translating it yields CASSPGGSNYGYTF. The chain has TRBV6-5 and TRBJ1-2, with D perhaps TRBD1 (5 bases). Germline lookup yields CDR1 MNHEY and CDR2 SVGAGI. The ends were cut back, 5 bases at V and 1 base at J, with 11 bases in the middle. The CDR3 totals 14 residues.

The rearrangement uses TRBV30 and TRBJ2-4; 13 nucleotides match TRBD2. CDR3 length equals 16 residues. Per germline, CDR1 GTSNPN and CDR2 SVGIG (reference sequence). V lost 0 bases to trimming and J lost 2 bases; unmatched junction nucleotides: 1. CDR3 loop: CAWSVLAGGSKNIQYF. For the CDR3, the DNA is TGTGCCTGGAGTGTACTAGCGGGGGGGTCCAAAAACATTCAGTACTTC.

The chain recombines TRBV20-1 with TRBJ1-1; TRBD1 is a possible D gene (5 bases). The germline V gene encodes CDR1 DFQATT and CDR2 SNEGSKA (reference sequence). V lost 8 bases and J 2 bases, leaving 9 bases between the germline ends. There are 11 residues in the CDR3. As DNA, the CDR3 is TGCAGTAAAACAGGCAACACTGAAGCTTTCTTT. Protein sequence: CSKTGNTEAFF.

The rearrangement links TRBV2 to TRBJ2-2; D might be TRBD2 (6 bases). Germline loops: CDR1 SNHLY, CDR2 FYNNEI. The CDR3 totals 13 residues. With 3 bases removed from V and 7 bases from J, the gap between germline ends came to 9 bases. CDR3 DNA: TGTGCCAGCAGTGACTGGCGGGACGGGGAGCTGTTTTTT. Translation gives CASSDWRDGELFF.

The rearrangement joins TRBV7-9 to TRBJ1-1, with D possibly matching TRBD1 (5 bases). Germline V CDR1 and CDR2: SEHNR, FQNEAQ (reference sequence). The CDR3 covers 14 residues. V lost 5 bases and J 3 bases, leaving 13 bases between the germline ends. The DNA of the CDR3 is TGTGCCAGCAGCCGCAGGGATCAGGACACTGAAGCTTTCTTT. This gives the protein CASSRRDQDTEAFF.

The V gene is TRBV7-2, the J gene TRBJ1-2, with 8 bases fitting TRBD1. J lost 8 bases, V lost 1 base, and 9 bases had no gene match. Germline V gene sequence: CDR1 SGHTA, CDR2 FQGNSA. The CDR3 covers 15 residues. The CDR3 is CASSLGSNRGYGYTF. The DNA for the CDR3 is TGTGCCAGCAGCTTAGGATCTAACAGGGGGTACGGCTACACCTTC.

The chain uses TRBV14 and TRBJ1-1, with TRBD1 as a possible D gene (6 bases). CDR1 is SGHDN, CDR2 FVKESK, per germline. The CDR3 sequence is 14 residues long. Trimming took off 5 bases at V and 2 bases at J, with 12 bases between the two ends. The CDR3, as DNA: TGTGCCAGCAGCGCCGCGGGGGCAAACACTGAAGCTTTCTTT. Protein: CASSAAGANTEAFF.

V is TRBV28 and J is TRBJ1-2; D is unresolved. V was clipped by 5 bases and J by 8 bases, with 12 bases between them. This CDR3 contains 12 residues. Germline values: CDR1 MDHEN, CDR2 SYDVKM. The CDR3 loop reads CASSNSMKGYTF. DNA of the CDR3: TGTGCCAGCAGTAACTCCATGAAAGGCTACACCTTC.

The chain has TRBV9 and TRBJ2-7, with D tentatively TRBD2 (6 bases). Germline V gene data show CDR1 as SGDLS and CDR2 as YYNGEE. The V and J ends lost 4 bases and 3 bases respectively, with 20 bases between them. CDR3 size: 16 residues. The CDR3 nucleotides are TGTGCCAGCAGCTTTGCCGCGTCGGGGGAGTACTACGAGCAGTACTTC. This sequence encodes CASSFAASGEYYEQYF. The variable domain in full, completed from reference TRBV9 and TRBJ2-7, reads DSGVTQTPKHLITATGQRVTLRCSPRSGDLSVYWYQQSLDQGLQFLIQYYNGEERAKGNILERFSAQQFPDLHSELNLSSLELGDSALYFCASSFAASGEYYEQYFGPGTRLTVT.

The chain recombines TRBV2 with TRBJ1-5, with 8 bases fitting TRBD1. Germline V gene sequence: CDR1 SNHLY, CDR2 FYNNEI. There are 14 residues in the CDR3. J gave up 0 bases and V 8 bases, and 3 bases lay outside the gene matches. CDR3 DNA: TGTGCCAGCCAAGGACAGGGTAGCAATCAGCCCCAGCATTTT. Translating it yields CASQGQGSNQPQHF.

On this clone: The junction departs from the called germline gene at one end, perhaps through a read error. The CDR3 region is CASSFWAGEEAQYF. CDR3 DNA sequence: TGTGCCAGCAGCTTTTGGGCAGGGGAAGAGGCCCAGTACTTC. The genes are TRBV7-9 and TRBJ2-5; D might be TRBD1 (6 bases). The germline CDR1 and CDR2 sequences are SEHNR and FQNEAQ (reference sequence). This CDR3 region has 14 residues.

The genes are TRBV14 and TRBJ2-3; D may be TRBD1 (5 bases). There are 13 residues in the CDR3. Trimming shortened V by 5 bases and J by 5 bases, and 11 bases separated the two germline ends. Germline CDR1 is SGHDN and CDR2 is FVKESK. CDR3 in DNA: TGTGCCAGCAGCAATTCAGGGTTAGATACGCAGTATTTT. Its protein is CASSNSGLDTQYF.

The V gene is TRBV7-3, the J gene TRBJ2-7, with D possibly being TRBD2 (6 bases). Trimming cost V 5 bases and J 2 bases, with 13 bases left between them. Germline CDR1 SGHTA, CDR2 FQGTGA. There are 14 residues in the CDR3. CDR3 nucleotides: TGTGCCAGCAGCCCAACGGGGGATCCCTACGAGCAGTACTTC. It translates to CASSPTGDPYEQYF.